This TCR beta chain was retrieved from a study of blood T cell repertoires in COVID-19. In germline, CDR1 is SGHVS, CDR2 FQNEAQ. The CDR3 consists of 14 residues. Trimming left V 3 bases short and J 4 bases short, with 13 bases between. This table comes from immunoSEQ multiplex PCR, and its TCRdb copy is limited to in-frame clones, with some not included. The table includes approximately 500,000 clones, 85% to 90% detected once. The genes are TRBV7-8 and TRBJ2-7; weak D call: TRBD2 (5 bases). The sequencing sample was made of peripheral blood. This sequence originates from a man aged 18-30 years with COVID-19, enrolled during active disease. The CDR3 nucleotides are TGTGCCAGCAGCTTTCCGGGAAGCGGATACGAGCAGTACTTC. It translates to CASSFPGSGYEQYF.